This TCR beta chain was profiled in a study of tumor-infiltrating lymphocytes in primary liver carcinoma. Study context: The study enrolled male and female patients aged 30 to 69 years.

Without any cell sorting, roughly 17-31 mg of bulk tissue yielded co-extracted RNA and DNA. The CDR3 contains 13 residues. Trimming removed 9 bases from V and 12 bases from J, with 18 bases in between. The researchers produced TCR beta cDNA from 400 to 650 ng total RNA with a constant-region primer. Amplification in three nested multiplex PCR rounds with slightly modified ARM-PCR gave rise to TCR beta libraries. TRBV1-TRBV30 forward primers paired with a C-beta reverse primer drove the first two PCR rounds, about 9 cycles each. TCRdb ran MiXCR on the multiplex PCR reads and lists one entry per CDR3 protein. Of about 190,000 distinct CDR3 sequences detected, over 80% appear once; the ten largest clones hold 15% to 20%.

The chain combines TRBV12-3 or TRBV12-4 with TRBJ1-6, with D tentatively TRBD1 (5 bases). Sequencing input: tumor tissue from primary liver carcinoma. The clonotype was recovered from a man in his forties or fifties with primary liver carcinoma and hepatitis B virus infection. The CDR3 reads CASSLGGILPLHF. The CDR3 DNA reads TGTGCCAGTTCATTGGGGGGGATTTTACCCCTCCACTTT.